This TCR beta chain appears in the sequencing data of a study of a mutant IDH1 vaccine in newly diagnosed glioma. The assay was immunoSEQ multiplex PCR, and TCRdb's table has in-frame clones only and misses some. Of around 92,000 clones listed, 83% are singletons. Indicated time point: baseline, week 1 (first vaccination visit). The treatment denotes: pre-vaccination baseline after standard-of-care therapy. Looked up from germline, CDR1 is LGHNA and CDR2 is YNFKEQ. The CDR3 has 15 residues. The V gene end was trimmed by 4 bases and the J gene end by 1 base; junction bases not matched to a gene: 4. This TCR was sampled from a woman in her 50s with glioma. The chain is built from TRBV4-2 and TRBJ1-1, with 9 bases that match TRBD1. The sample was PBMCs, taken from a glioma patient treated with radiotherapy, temozolomide or both. The CDR3 loop is CASSRPGQGNTEAFF. The CDR3 region has the DNA TGTGCCAGCAGCCGACCGGGACAGGGGAACACTGAAGCTTTCTTT.